The clone carrying this T cell receptor (beta chain) has ten or more counts. Its antigen remains unidentified. TCRdb reanalyzed the PCR reads via MiXCR. The sample lists tens of thousands of clones; approximately 19% were seen once. Every patient was untreated before thyroid surgery. The CDR3 consists of 11 residues. With 3 bases removed from V and 5 bases from J, the gap between germline ends came to 7 bases. From germline, CDR1 is DFQATT and CDR2 SNEGSKA (reference sequence). The sample originates from a study of metastatic and nonmetastatic thyroid tumors. Study as a whole: The study looked at repertoires side by side in blood and in tumor or nodule tissue from malignant and benign thyroid patients. Broader study findings: Patients with malignant thyroid tumors reportedly had significantly higher TCR beta diversity than those with benign nodules, in blood and tumor.

The chain recombines TRBV20-1 with TRBJ2-5; no clear D. The clonotype was recovered from a female donor with papillary thyroid cancer or a benign thyroid nodule (not recorded which). Some clones in this sample may be carry-over from other donors' samples. The material sequenced was blood. The CDR3 spells CSASSGETQYF. The CDR3 DNA reads as TGCAGTGCTAGTAGTGGGGAGACCCAGTACTTC.